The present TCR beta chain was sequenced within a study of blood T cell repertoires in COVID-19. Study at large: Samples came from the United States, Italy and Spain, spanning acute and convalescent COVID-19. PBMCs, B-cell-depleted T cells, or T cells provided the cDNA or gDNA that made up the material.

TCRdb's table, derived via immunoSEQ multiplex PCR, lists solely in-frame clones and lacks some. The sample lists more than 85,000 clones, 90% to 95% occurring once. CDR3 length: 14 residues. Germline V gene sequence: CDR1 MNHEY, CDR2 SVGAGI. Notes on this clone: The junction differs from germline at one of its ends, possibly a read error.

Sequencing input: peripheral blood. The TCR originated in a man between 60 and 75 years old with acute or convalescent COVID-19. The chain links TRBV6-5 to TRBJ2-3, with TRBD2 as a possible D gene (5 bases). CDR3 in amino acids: CASRLAFSKDTQYF. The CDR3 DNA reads TGTGCCAGCAGGCTAGCCTTTAGCAAAGATACGCAGTATTTT.